This record looks at one TCR beta chain sequence and its context. Its antigen specificity is not known. Per-base quality was not reported, and no clone a single base away is much larger than it. The sample is drawn from a study of shared clonotypes between healthy human individuals (dated by TCRdb to about 2020). About the study as a whole: The cohort included a few men and a couple of women between 18 and 49 years of age. Blood TCR repertoires of a handful of healthy adults were deeply sequenced to estimate repertoire size and the extent of clonotype sharing between individuals. Leukapheresis yielded between about 0.85 and 9.5 billion PBMCs per donor. Libraries were prepared and TCR repertoires were sequenced by different laboratories using diverse techniques, in order to increase sequencing depth and limit assay-specific biases. Per donor, three plates each were used for CD4 naive and CD4 memory, two for CD8 naive, and one for CD8 memory.

CDR1 is given as MNHNS and CDR2 as SASEGT, both from the germline V gene. The CDR3 starts with the cysteine, ends with the phenylalanine, and has 15 residues. The retained sequence is limited to the CDR3, 45 bases, with the frame set at the first base. Clipping removes 7 bases from V and 0 bases from J, with 6 as the unmatched junction base count. CD8 naive samples consisted of CD45RO-negative cells that were positively selected for CCR7, yielding a CD45RA+CCR7+ population without TemRA cells. Donors were healthy HIV-negative adults with no recently reported acute infections or vaccinations. Only Caucasian adults living in Nashville, Tennessee, USA were represented among the donors. Blood was collected by leukapheresis, and PBMCs were isolated by Ficoll-Histopaque density gradient centrifugation and then cryopreserved in liquid nitrogen vapor phase. Purity and quantity of every magnetically sorted T cell population were checked by analytical flow cytometry. Genomic DNA was isolated from each sorted fraction and quantified by UV absorbance on a Nanodrop 2000c.

Findings and caveats that apply to the study as a whole: Pairwise subsampling indicated that sequencing depth was expected to affect the degree of clonotype sharing among donors. Because the study included only a small number of donors, the genetic and exposure-history diversity represented was limited. Incomplete sequencing was indicated by rarefaction of sorted-subset datasets, despite the large sequencing depth. Approximately 5% of naive CD4, 3.5% of naive CD8, approximately 2% of memory CD4, and around 0.4% of memory CD8 clonotypes were shared across several donors. Clonotypes shared by all four sorted-subset donors showed higher generation probabilities than non-shared clonotypes. Only blood was sampled, and tissue TCR repertoires likely differ from those in blood. Naive subsets generally had larger estimated clonotype richness than memory subsets did.

TCR CDR3 regions were amplified from genomic DNA by multiplex PCR using the deep immunoSEQ assay. Genomic DNA extracted from each cell subset was distributed evenly over all wells of several immunoSEQ 96-well plates, and each plate served as one replicate. Each replicate PCR for sorted subsets received about 0.2 ug genomic DNA, equal to roughly 30,000 T cell genomes. The purified libraries were quantified using a Qubit 3.0 fluorometer, sized with a Bioanalyzer 2100, and then quantified again using the KAPA Library Quantification kit. Every immunoSEQ 96-well plate was sequenced on a separate single-read 150-cycle Illumina NextSeq 550 flow cell. The published analysis was carried out like this. Because the immunoSEQ output held only junctional sequences and lacked quality scores, the filtering could not match the filtering applied to full-length reads. Sequences were annotated with PyIR, a Python wrapper for IgBLAST v1.9, and V/J genes and CDR3 were assigned using IMGT germline references. Reads were removed for weak V/J assignments (E-value above 1e-6), missing CDR3, stop codons, out-of-frame junctions, or ambiguous translated residues. V3J clonotypes were defined by identical inferred V gene, J gene, and CDR3 amino acid sequence. Percentage overlap between repertoires was computed as shared unique clonotypes divided by the size of the smaller repertoire. Richness of each repertoire was evaluated using RTK rarefaction, the Chao1 estimator, and Recon v2.1 estimates of unobserved clonotypes. OLGA was used to compute generation probabilities for all TCRbeta clonotypes that the gDNA method yielded from a few donors. TCRdb retrieved this table from immuneACCESS and kept in-frame rearrangements only. Not all clones are present; in checked studies, unresolved V genes account for under half, and no reason is known for the remainder. Clonal size and the V and J genes are those of that table, whereas D and trimming came from the DNA. The sample contains about 2 million clones, approximately 94% of them found a single time. Together, the top ten hold under 1.5% of the sample.

What was sequenced was naive CD8+ T cells sorted from blood. Reading the label with the study, this specimen's cell subset or site is: CD45RA+CCR7+. This clonotype was obtained from a man between 18 and 29 years old in good health. The V gene is TRBV6-1 and the J gene is TRBJ2-3, with 8 central nucleotides matching TRBD2. The CDR3 protein: CASIGLAISTDTQYF. The bases read TGTGCCAGCATCGGACTAGCCATTAGCACAGATACGCAGTATTTT.